The clone carrying this TCR beta chain was recorded a few times. Its antigen is not identified. The junction and the germline gene differ at one end; a read error may be behind it. This CDR3 has 15 residues. Germline V lookup: CDR1 SSHAT, CDR2 FNYEAQ (reference sequence). Expressed TCRB transcripts were sequenced, since all the RNA that had been isolated was reverse transcribed. Sequenced by immunoSEQ multiplex PCR; TCRdb stores in-frame clones only, minus some. The profile shows nearly 700,000 clones, around an eighth of them singletons. This sample stems from a study of beta chain features in type 1 diabetes. Study findings and constraints: All four CD4+ subsets of Type 1 diabetes patients contained TCRB CDR3s that were moderately but significantly shorter. Comparison showed that naive, central memory and Treg TCRB repertoires appeared more similar among patients than among healthy donors.

What was sequenced was naive CD4+ T cells from blood. This receptor was taken from a young man with type 1 diabetes. This chain links TRBV7-7 with TRBJ2-3, with 9 bases matching TRBD1. This CDR3 reads CASSVGTGPTDTQYF. The CDR3 region has the DNA TGTGCTAGCAGCGTTGGGACAGGGCCCACAGATACGCAGTATTTT.